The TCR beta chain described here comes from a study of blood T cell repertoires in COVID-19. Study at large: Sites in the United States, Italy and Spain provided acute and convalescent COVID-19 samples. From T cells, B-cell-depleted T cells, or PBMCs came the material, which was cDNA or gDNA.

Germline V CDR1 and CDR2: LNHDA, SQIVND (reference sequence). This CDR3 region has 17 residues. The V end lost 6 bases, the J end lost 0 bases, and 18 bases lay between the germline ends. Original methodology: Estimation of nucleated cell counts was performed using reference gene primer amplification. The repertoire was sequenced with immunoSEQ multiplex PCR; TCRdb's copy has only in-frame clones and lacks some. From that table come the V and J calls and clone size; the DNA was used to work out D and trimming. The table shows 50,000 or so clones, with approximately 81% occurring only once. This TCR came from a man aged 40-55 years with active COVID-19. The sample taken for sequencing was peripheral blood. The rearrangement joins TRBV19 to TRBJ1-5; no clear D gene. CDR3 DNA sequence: TGTGCCAGTAGACCAACCACCCGGGATTATAGCAATCAGCCCCAGCATTTT. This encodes CASRPTTRDYSNQPQHF.